The 2 T cell receptor beta chains below all came from one sample that was sequenced in a study of blood T cell repertoires in COVID-19. Sequenced by immunoSEQ multiplex PCR; TCRdb stores in-frame clones only, minus some. The sample shows some 140,000 clones, approximately 84% of them seen only once. Input material: peripheral blood. The receptor source for this set is a man aged 55 to 70 with acute or convalescent COVID-19.

The chain joins TRBV5-1 to TRBJ2-2; D possibly corresponds to TRBD1 (5 bases). CDR1 is SGHRS, CDR2 YFSETQ, per germline. The V end lost 0 bases, the J end lost 2 bases, and 11 bases lay between the germline ends. The CDR3 length is 16 residues. DNA for the CDR3: TGCGCCAGCAGCTTGGCCACAGGAGTAAACACCGGGGAGCTGTTTTTT. Protein sequence: CASSLATGVNTGELFF. Full variable domain (outside the CDR3, taken from reference TRBV5-1 and TRBJ2-2): KAGVTQTPRYLIKTRGQQVTLSCSPISGHRSVSWYQQTPGQGLQFLFEYFSETQRNKGNFPGRFSGRQFSNSRSEMNVSTLELGDSALYLCASSLATGVNTGELFFGEGSRLTVL.

The chain uses TRBV5-3 and TRBJ2-6; 9 bases fit TRBD1. TRBV5-3 is labeled an ORF, and its function is uncertain. The CDR3 consists of 17 residues. Trimming at V came to 3 bases and at J to 3 bases, leaving 7 bases not matched to a gene. This CDR3 reads CARSSRDRDLGANVLTF. In DNA form, the CDR3 reads TGTGCCAGAAGCTCCCGGGACAGGGACCTTGGGGCCAACGTCCTGACTTTC.